Here is one T cell receptor (beta chain) with its context. The target antigen is unknown. The data were taken from a study of Ad26.COV2.S vaccination and SARS-CoV-2 variants. Overall study: The vaccine Ad26.COV2.S was put into the muscle once, or twice with 56 days between. Study findings and constraints: Marked by substantial breadth, spike-specific CD8+ and CD4+ T cell responses were reportedly seen after vaccination. People who got the vaccine or the placebo had similar non-spike TCR breadth.

Sample treatment: over 15 received Ad26.COV2.S at low or high dose, single or two shots; about 5 received placebo; per-sample allocation not given. Sampling was done on day 63 after the first vaccine or placebo injection. The vaccine delivered Wuhan-strain SARS-CoV-2 spike through an Ad26 vector. The germline V gene encodes CDR1 SGHRS and CDR2 YFSETQ. Trimming pared 4 bases from V and 2 bases from J, leaving 16 bases between. This CDR3 spans 15 amino acids. The method was immunoSEQ multiplex PCR; TCRdb's version includes in-frame clones alone and lacks a portion of them. The table includes roughly 510,000 clones, about 83% detected once.

The source material was peripheral blood, sampled in a trial of Ad26.COV2.S vaccine versus placebo. The chain recombines TRBV5-1 with TRBJ2-7; D may match TRBD1 or TRBD2 (6 bases each). The TCR comes from a person between 18 and 60 years old who received the Ad26.COV2.S COVID-19 vaccine or a placebo. CDR3 loop: CASSIRGGNTYEQYF. The CDR3 DNA reads as TGCGCCAGCAGCATTCGAGGGGGGAACACCTACGAGCAGTACTTC.